This TCR beta chain was captured in a study of shared clonotypes between healthy human individuals. Trimming took off 0 bases at V and 3 bases at J, with 12 bases between the two ends. There are 15 residues in the CDR3. Per germline, CDR1 SGDLS and CDR2 YYNGEE. This clone has more than one count but fewer than ten. This table comes from immunoSEQ multiplex PCR, and its TCRdb copy is limited to in-frame clones, with some not included. The sample lists 1 million to 1.2 million clones, 60% to 85% occurring once. The sequence was collected from a man in his late teens or twenties in good health. Some clones in this sample may be carry-over from other donors' samples. This chain connects TRBV9 to TRBJ1-1, with D possibly being TRBD1 (6 bases). The sequenced sample was memory CD4+ T cells from PBMCs. Indicated subset: CD45RA-negative fraction. The CDR3 DNA sequence: TGTGCCAGCAGCGTAGCTAATCCAGGGGACACTGAAGCTTTCTTT. This codes for CASSVANPGDTEAFF.